This T cell receptor (beta chain) is drawn from a study of T cell responses to AZD1222 COVID-19 vaccine. At the level of the study: Analysis merged second doses at about 4 or about 12 weeks.

Germline values: CDR1 SEHNR, CDR2 FQNEAQ (reference sequence). CDR3 length: 15 amino acids. With V trimmed by 5 bases and J by 1 base, 7 bases remained unmatched. Profiled with immunoSEQ multiplex PCR; TCRdb holds only in-frame clones, not every one. The profile shows approximately 170,000 clones, 80% to 90% of them singletons. Study outcomes and limitations: Samples come after the peak T cell response, not at day 14.

In regard to this clone: Its specificity is unknown.

This clonotype was obtained from an adult in good health. The chain combines TRBV7-9 with TRBJ2-7; TRBD2 matches at 8 bases. This material consisted of peripheral blood, taken on day 0 of AZD1222 vaccination. CDR3 in amino acids: CASSPGGGGSYEQYV. The CDR3, as DNA: TGTGCCAGCAGCCCGGGAGGGGGGGGGTCCTACGAGCAGTACGTC.